The 4 T cell receptor beta chains presented below share a single source sample, sequenced in a study of T cells in Graves' hyperthyroidism and ophthalmopathy. Amplified TCR beta CDR3 regions derived from RNA transcripts. The study used the HTBI primer set for a first-round RT-PCR of the TCR CDR3. MiXCR, run by TCRdb on the multiplex PCR reads, gives a single entry per CDR3 protein. The sample includes 650,000 to 750,000 distinct CDR3 sequences, about 15% seen only once; the top ten take 10% to 13%. Input material: blood. The origin of the receptors is a woman younger than 30 with Graves' hyperthyroidism.

This clonotype was recorded a few times. The rearrangement uses TRBV19 and TRBJ2-1, with 8 bases matching TRBD2. Germline CDR1 is LNHDA and CDR2 is SQIVND (reference sequence). Trimming took 7 bases from V and 7 from J; bases not matched to a gene: 9. This CDR3 is 14 amino acids long. CDR3 residues: CASTSLAGGNEQFF. The CDR3 DNA follows: TGTGCCAGTACATCCCTAGCGGGCGGGAATGAGCAGTTCTTC.

This clonotype was counted a few times. The V call is TRBV2, the J call TRBJ2-2; 11 bases agree with TRBD2. V lost 8 bases to trimming and J lost 3 bases; unmatched junction nucleotides: 5. The germline V gene encodes CDR1 SNHLY and CDR2 FYNNEI. CDR3 length: 15 amino acids. The CDR3 DNA follows: TGTGCCAGCGGGCTAGCGGGAGGCTACACCGGGGAGCTGTTTTTT. Its translation is CASGLAGGYTGELFF.

This clonotype was recorded at least ten times. The CDR3 here is CASSLPWTVHRDTQYF. CDR3 nucleotides: TGTGCCAGCAGTTTACCTTGGACGGTTCATAGAGATACGCAGTATTTT. The chain employs TRBV28 and TRBJ2-3; D is unresolved. The germline gives CDR1 MDHEN, CDR2 SYDVKM. The CDR3 extends over 16 amino acids. Trimming took off 2 bases at V and 5 bases at J, with 17 bases between the two ends. The variable domain in full, with the rest retrieved from reference TRBV28 and TRBJ2-3, is DVKVTQSSRYLVKRTGEKVFLECVQDMDHENMFWYRQDPGLGLRLIYFSYDVKMKEKGDIPEGYSVSREKKERFSLILESASTNQTSMYLCASSLPWTVHRDTQYFGPGTRLTVL.

In this sample, this clonotype turned up many times. The rearrangement links TRBV18 to TRBJ2-3; 8 bases line up with TRBD2. The J segment lost 4 bases and the V segment lost 2 bases, leaving 5 bases of the junction unmatched. In germline, CDR1 is KGHSH, CDR2 LQKENI. This CDR3 has 15 amino acids. The CDR3 sequence is CASSPTAGDADTQYF. The CDR3 region has the DNA TGTGCCAGCTCACCAACAGCGGGAGACGCAGATACGCAGTATTTT.